The 8 T cell receptor beta chains in this list originate from one sample, sequenced in a study of shared clonotypes between healthy human individuals. Terminally differentiated effector memory CD45RA+ cells were left out of the naive CD8 fraction, which was CD45RO-negative and positively selected for CCR7. Some clones are missing from TCRdb's copy, which holds only in-frame ones; the method was immunoSEQ multiplex PCR. The top ten clones hold over 0.1% of a sample with approximately 600,000 clones, roughly 95% of them seen once. Sequencing used naive CD8+ T cells sorted from blood. The receptor source for this set is a woman aged 25 to 39 in good health.

The CDR3 loop is CASSDLGSGYTF. CDR3 nucleotide sequence: TGTGCCAGCAGTGACTTGGGTTCGGGCTACACCTTC. V and J are TRBV25-1 and TRBJ1-2; D is uncertain. CDR3 length: 12 residues. With 3 bases removed from V and 8 bases from J, the gap between germline ends came to 10 bases. Germline V gene sequence: CDR1 MGHDK, CDR2 SYGVNS.

This clone has just one count. This rearrangement joins TRBV4-1 to TRBJ2-5; 8 bases are a match to TRBD1. The J call is in doubt because the DNA end fits TRBJ2-7 better. The germline V gene encodes CDR1 MGHRA and CDR2 YSYEKL. This CDR3 region has 16 residues. CDR3 in DNA: TGCGCCAGCAGCCAAGATCCCGGACAGGGTCCCGACGAGCAGTACTTC. Protein sequence: CASSQDPGQGPDEQYF.

V is TRBV28 and J is TRBJ1-5, with a possible D match to TRBD1 (5 bases). Trimming took off 3 bases at V and 5 bases at J, with 14 bases between the two ends. This CDR3 spans 15 amino acids. The V gene's germline CDR1 is MDHEN and CDR2 SYDVKM. The chain's CDR3 is CASSFSKQVDQPQHF. For the CDR3, the DNA is TGTGCCAGCAGTTTTTCAAAACAGGTGGATCAGCCCCAGCATTTT.

V usage is TRBV10-1 and J usage is TRBJ2-5; a possible D gene is TRBD2 (5 bases). Judging by the DNA end, TRBJ2-7 fits better; the J call may be wrong. The germline CDR1 and CDR2 sequences are WNHNN and SYGVQD (reference sequence). The CDR3 is made up of 14 amino acids. The CDR3 loop is CASSESRGTYEQYF. In nucleotides, the CDR3 is TGCGCCAGCAGTGAGTCCCGGGGAACCTACGAGCAGTACTTC.

The chain combines TRBV10-2 with TRBJ1-2; 7 nucleotides match TRBD1. Germline loops: CDR1 WSHSY, CDR2 SAAADI. V lost 7 bases and J lost 7; bases outside the gene matches: 9. This CDR3 has 13 residues. The CDR3 DNA is TGCGCCAGCAAGGACAGGCTTGGTGGTGGCTACACCTTC. Residues: CASKDRLGGGYTF.

The gene calls are TRBV28 and TRBJ2-7, with D unclear. CDR1 MDHEN and CDR2 SYDVKM come from the germline V gene. Trimming took off 7 bases at V and 6 bases at J, with 10 bases between the two ends. This CDR3 is 11 amino acids long. The chain's CDR3 is CASTARREQYF. Here the CDR3 DNA reads TGTGCCAGCACCGCCCGTCGCGAGCAGTACTTC.

The rearrangement uses TRBV28 and TRBJ2-7; a possible D gene is TRBD1 (8 bases). Between the trimmed V and J ends, which lost 5 bases and 5 bases, there was a span of 22 bases. The germline CDR1 and CDR2 sequences are MDHEN and SYDVKM. The CDR3 is 16 amino acids. The CDR3 DNA reads as TGTGCCAGCAGTGGCGACCCAAGACAGGGGAGGGACGAGCAGTACTTC. As protein: CASSGDPRQGRDEQYF.

This clone was seen a single time. The chain carries TRBV27 and TRBJ2-1; a weak D match, TRBD2 (5 bases). V was cut by 2 bases and J by 7 bases, with 12 bases left in between. From germline, CDR1 is MNHEY and CDR2 SMNVEV (reference sequence). The CDR3 covers 14 residues. The CDR3 coding sequence is TGTGCCAGCAGTTTAAGGGCCCCGGGAAATGAGCAGTTCTTC. Encoded protein: CASSLRAPGNEQFF.